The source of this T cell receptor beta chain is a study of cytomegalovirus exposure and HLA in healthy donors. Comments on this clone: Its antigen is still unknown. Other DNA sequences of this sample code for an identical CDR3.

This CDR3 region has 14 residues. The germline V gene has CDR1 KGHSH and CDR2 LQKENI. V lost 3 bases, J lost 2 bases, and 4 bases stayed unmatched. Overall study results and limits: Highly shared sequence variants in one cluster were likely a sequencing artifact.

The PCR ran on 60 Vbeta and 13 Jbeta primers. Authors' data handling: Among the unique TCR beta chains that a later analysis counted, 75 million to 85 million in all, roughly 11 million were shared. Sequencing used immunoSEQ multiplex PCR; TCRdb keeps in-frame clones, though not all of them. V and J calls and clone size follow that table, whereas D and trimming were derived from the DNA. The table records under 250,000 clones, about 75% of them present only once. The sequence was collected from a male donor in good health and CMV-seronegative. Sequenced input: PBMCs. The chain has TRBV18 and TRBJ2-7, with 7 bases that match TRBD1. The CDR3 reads CASSPGQAPYEQYF. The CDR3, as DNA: TGTGCCAGCTCACCCGGACAGGCACCCTACGAGCAGTACTTC.